These 14 T cell receptor beta chains share one sample of origin, sequenced in a study of identical twins (dated by TCRdb to the mid-2010s). The receptor library was made with 5' RACE. The data were produced on an Illumina HiSeq 2000. TCRdb cleaned the public reads at Q25 with fastp, built clones with MiXCR and kept in-frame beta chains. Entries are consolidated by CDR3 protein sequence, retaining the most common genes and DNA. Within this sample are around 680,000 distinct CDR3 sequences, with 8.6% of them counted one time only. The top ten hold 0.85% to 1% of the sample. The same sample was also studied in work on yellow fever vaccine responses in identical twins.

Sequenced input: PBMCs. The receptor source for this set is a woman in her late teens or twenties in good health.

This clonotype was counted only a few times. The chain has TRBV30 and TRBJ2-2; D is unclear. The CDR3 has 13 residues. V dropped 2 bases and J dropped 4 bases, with 8 bases sitting between them. The germline gives CDR1 GTSNPN, CDR2 SVGIG (reference sequence). CDR3 sequence (DNA): TGTGCCTGGAGTACCGGTGGCACCGGGGAGCTGTTTTTT. Its protein is CAWSTGGTGELFF.

The V call is TRBV11-2, the J call TRBJ2-4; D not resolved. V lost 8 bases and J lost 0, with 20 bases in between. In germline, CDR1 is SGHAT, CDR2 FQNNGV. This CDR3 is 17 amino acids long. The CDR3 DNA reads TGTGCCAGCGCCGGGTTTTCGGCAGACCTAGCCAAAAACATTCAGTACTTC. It encodes CASAGFSADLAKNIQYF.

This clonotype appeared many times. The V call is TRBV20-1, the J call TRBJ2-2; D call uncertain. Trimming left V 1 base short and J 3 bases short, with 9 bases between. CDR3 length: 14 amino acids. Germline V CDR1 and CDR2: DFQATT, SNEGSKA (reference sequence). The CDR3 loop is CSARGIPDTGELFF. The CDR3 DNA follows: TGCAGTGCTAGAGGGATCCCGGACACCGGGGAGCTGTTTTTT.

A few counts support this clonotype. V gene TRBV11-2 combines with J gene TRBJ2-1; 8 positions match TRBD2. The V gene end was trimmed by 4 bases and the J gene end by 7 bases; junction bases not matched to a gene: 12. The length of the CDR3 is 16 residues. CDR1 SGHAT and CDR2 FQNNGV come from the germline V gene. This chain's CDR3 is CASSSLLGLGGNEQFF. CDR3 sequence (DNA): TGTGCCAGCAGCTCCCTATTGGGACTAGGGGGGAATGAGCAGTTCTTC.

The chain joins TRBV27 to TRBJ2-7; a possible D gene is TRBD1 (5 bases). CDR3 length: 15 amino acids. V lost 2 bases and J 6 bases, leaving 17 bases between the germline ends. Germline V gives CDR1 MNHEY, CDR2 SMNVEV (reference sequence). The DNA of the CDR3 is TGTGCCAGCAGTTTAAAGGGGCCGCCGCTACCCGAGCAGTACTTC. Its protein product is CASSLKGPPLPEQYF.

At least ten counts were recorded for this clonotype. The V and J genes are TRBV7-2 and TRBJ2-5, with 10 bases that match TRBD1. Germline trimming cut 4 bases from V and 4 bases from J; bases unmatched to any gene: 9. Germline CDR1 and CDR2: SGHTA and FQGNSA. The CDR3 is 16 residues long. The CDR3 region is CASSWDRGRMPETQYF. In DNA form, the CDR3 reads TGTGCCAGCAGCTGGGACAGGGGCCGTATGCCAGAGACCCAGTACTTC.

This clonotype was detected a few times. The conserved phenylalanine or tryptophan is not found at the CDR3 terminus, so this likely reflects a read error. Because the CDR3's place on the DNA is in doubt, the DNA is left out and the CDR3 is given as listed by TCRdb. This rearrangement joins TRBV6-5 to TRBJ2-1; TRBD2 is taken as the D call from the table, unchecked against the DNA. The CDR3 numbers 12 amino acids, ends counted. CDR1 is MNHEY and CDR2 is SVGAGI in the germline V gene. Here the CDR3 reads CASSYSPGLAGS.

This clonotype was seen repeatedly, ten times or more. The chain uses TRBV5-5 and TRBJ2-4, with a weak D call TRBD1 (5 bases). Germline values: CDR1 SGHKS, CDR2 YYEKEE (reference sequence). Trimming took off 0 bases at V and 9 bases at J, with 10 bases between the two ends. The CDR3 contains 13 residues. In nucleotides, the CDR3 is TGTGCCAGCAGCTTGGAAGGGGTAACCATTCAGTACTTC. As protein: CASSLEGVTIQYF.

This clonotype was detected ten times or more. The gene calls are TRBV5-1 and TRBJ2-1; weak D call: TRBD2 (6 bases). Trimming left V 4 bases short and J 0 bases short, with 11 bases between. Germline values: CDR1 SGHRS, CDR2 YFSETQ. The length of the CDR3 is 15 residues. The CDR3 region is CASSQEGASYNEQFF. CDR3 coding DNA: TGCGCCAGCAGCCAGGAGGGAGCCTCCTACAATGAGCAGTTCTTC.

This clonotype turned up a few times. In nucleotides, the CDR3 is TGTGCCAGCAGCCACCGGCGGGGGCCCACAGATACGCAGTATTTT. Translated: CASSHRRGPTDTQYF. The chain joins TRBV3-1 to TRBJ2-3; a possible D gene is TRBD2 (7 bases). The CDR3 has 15 amino acids. The germline gives CDR1 LGHDT, CDR2 YNNKEL (reference sequence). V gave up 3 bases and J gave up 2 bases, with 12 bases separating them.

This clonotype was observed at least ten times. For the CDR3, the DNA is TGCGCCAGCAGCCAAGATGGGCAGGGGCTCTACGAGCAGTACTTC. Amino acids: CASSQDGQGLYEQYF. V gene TRBV4-3 combines with J gene TRBJ2-7; a weak D match, TRBD1 (6 bases). CDR1 and CDR2 from the germline V gene are LGHNA and YSLEER. This CDR3 region has 15 residues. V shed 0 bases and J shed 3 bases, with 12 bases lying between them.

The chain uses TRBV2 and TRBJ2-6, with a possible D match to TRBD2 (5 bases). Deletions cut 5 bases from V and 1 base from J, with 12 bases between. Germline CDR1 SNHLY, CDR2 FYNNEI. CDR3 length: 16 amino acids. As DNA, the CDR3 is TGTGCCAGCAGTCGTTCCGGGATTTCTGGGGCCAACGTCCTGACTTTC. It codes for CASSRSGISGANVLTF.

In its sample, this clonotype was seen a few times. V usage is TRBV5-6 and J usage is TRBJ2-1; D is undetermined. Germline CDR1 SGHDT, CDR2 YYEEEE. Trimming stripped 2 bases from V and 1 base from J, with 10 bases between. The CDR3 runs 15 residues. CDR3 sequence: CASSFGLSSYNEQFF. The CDR3 bases are TGTGCCAGCAGCTTTGGTCTTTCTTCCTACAATGAGCAGTTCTTC.

There are a few counts of this clonotype. V and J are TRBV7-9 and TRBJ1-1, with 8 nucleotides matching TRBD1. Per germline, CDR1 SEHNR and CDR2 FQNEAQ (reference sequence). This CDR3 contains 12 residues. The V gene end was trimmed by 3 bases and the J gene end by 10 bases; junction bases not matched to a gene: 4. CDR3 sequence: CASSFGQGGAFF. CDR3 nucleotides: TGTGCCAGCAGCTTCGGACAGGGAGGAGCTTTCTTT.